The sequence of this T cell receptor (beta chain) was determined in a study of blood T cells in healthy people across ages. Study-wide findings and caveats: Estimated diversity, derived from one million T cells, was regarded as an underestimate.

The people who gave samples were healthy Caucasians from Russia, aged 6 to 90. Peripheral blood, roughly 11 milliliters per donor, was collected. They isolated at least 6.5 million PBMCs from each sample. Remarks on this clonotype: Its antigen is still unknown.

Through a sample-barcoded 5' primer and a J-beta primer mix, a second PCR was run for roughly 7 to 11 cycles. TCRdb processed the 5' RACE reads anew with MiXCR; each CDR3 protein has one entry. The sample lists approximately 1,700,000 distinct CDR3 sequences, about two fifths occurring once. CDR1 is SGHTA, CDR2 FQGNSA, per germline. The junction had 5 bases not matched to a gene; V was cut back by 2 bases and J by 6 bases. CDR3 length: 14 amino acids. This chain links TRBV7-2 with TRBJ2-7, with TRBD2 identical over 9 bases. This clonotype was sampled from a human donor in good health. Source material: blood. The CDR3: CASSLTAGGTEQYF. The CDR3 DNA reads as TGTGCCAGCAGCTTAACAGCGGGGGGTACCGAGCAGTACTTC.